Below are 4 T cell receptor beta chains sequenced from a single sample in a study of shared clonotypes between healthy human individuals. Terminally differentiated effector memory CD45RA+ cells were excluded from the naive CD8 cells, which were CD45RO-negative and positively selected for CCR7. TCRdb's copy holds only in-frame clones and misses some; the assay was immunoSEQ multiplex PCR. The data hold 500,000 to 700,000 clones, with approximately 95% observed a single time. Input material: naive CD8+ T cells sorted from blood. The receptors were sampled from a woman younger than 45 in good health.

The chain carries TRBV5-8 and TRBJ2-2; possibly TRBD2 for D (5 bases). The CDR3 extends over 15 amino acids. V was trimmed by 7 bases and J by 0 bases, leaving 13 bases between them. The germline V gene encodes CDR1 SGHTS and CDR2 YDEGEE. The chain's CDR3 is CASPSPPPNTGELFF. Here the CDR3 DNA reads TGTGCCAGCCCTAGCCCCCCTCCGAACACCGGGGAGCTGTTTTTT.

The chain uses TRBV5-1 and TRBJ2-2; 7 bases agree with TRBD2. This CDR3 contains 15 residues. V lost 0 bases and J lost 5; bases outside the gene matches: 4. Germline V lookup: CDR1 SGHRS, CDR2 YFSETQ. The CDR3 reads CASSLESGETGELFF. The DNA of the CDR3 is TGCGCCAGCAGCTTGGAGAGCGGGGAGACCGGGGAGCTGTTTTTT.

This chain links TRBV14 with TRBJ2-1, with D possibly called TRBD1 or TRBD2 (5 bases each). The CDR3 loop spans 15 amino acids. The ends were cut back, 0 bases at V and 3 bases at J, with 9 bases in the middle. Germline V gene sequence: CDR1 SGHDN, CDR2 FVKESK. The CDR3 DNA reads as TGTGCCAGCAGCCAAGACAGGGCGGGCTACAATGAGCAGTTCTTC. Translation: CASSQDRAGYNEQFF.

J is TRBJ1-1 and V is TRBV7-9; D is ambiguous. V lost 1 base, J lost 8 bases, and 8 bases lay in between. This CDR3 has 12 residues. Germline values: CDR1 SEHNR, CDR2 FQNEAQ (reference sequence). The CDR3 region is CASSLGLQEAFF. CDR3 coding DNA: TGTGCCAGCAGCTTAGGTTTGCAAGAAGCTTTCTTT.